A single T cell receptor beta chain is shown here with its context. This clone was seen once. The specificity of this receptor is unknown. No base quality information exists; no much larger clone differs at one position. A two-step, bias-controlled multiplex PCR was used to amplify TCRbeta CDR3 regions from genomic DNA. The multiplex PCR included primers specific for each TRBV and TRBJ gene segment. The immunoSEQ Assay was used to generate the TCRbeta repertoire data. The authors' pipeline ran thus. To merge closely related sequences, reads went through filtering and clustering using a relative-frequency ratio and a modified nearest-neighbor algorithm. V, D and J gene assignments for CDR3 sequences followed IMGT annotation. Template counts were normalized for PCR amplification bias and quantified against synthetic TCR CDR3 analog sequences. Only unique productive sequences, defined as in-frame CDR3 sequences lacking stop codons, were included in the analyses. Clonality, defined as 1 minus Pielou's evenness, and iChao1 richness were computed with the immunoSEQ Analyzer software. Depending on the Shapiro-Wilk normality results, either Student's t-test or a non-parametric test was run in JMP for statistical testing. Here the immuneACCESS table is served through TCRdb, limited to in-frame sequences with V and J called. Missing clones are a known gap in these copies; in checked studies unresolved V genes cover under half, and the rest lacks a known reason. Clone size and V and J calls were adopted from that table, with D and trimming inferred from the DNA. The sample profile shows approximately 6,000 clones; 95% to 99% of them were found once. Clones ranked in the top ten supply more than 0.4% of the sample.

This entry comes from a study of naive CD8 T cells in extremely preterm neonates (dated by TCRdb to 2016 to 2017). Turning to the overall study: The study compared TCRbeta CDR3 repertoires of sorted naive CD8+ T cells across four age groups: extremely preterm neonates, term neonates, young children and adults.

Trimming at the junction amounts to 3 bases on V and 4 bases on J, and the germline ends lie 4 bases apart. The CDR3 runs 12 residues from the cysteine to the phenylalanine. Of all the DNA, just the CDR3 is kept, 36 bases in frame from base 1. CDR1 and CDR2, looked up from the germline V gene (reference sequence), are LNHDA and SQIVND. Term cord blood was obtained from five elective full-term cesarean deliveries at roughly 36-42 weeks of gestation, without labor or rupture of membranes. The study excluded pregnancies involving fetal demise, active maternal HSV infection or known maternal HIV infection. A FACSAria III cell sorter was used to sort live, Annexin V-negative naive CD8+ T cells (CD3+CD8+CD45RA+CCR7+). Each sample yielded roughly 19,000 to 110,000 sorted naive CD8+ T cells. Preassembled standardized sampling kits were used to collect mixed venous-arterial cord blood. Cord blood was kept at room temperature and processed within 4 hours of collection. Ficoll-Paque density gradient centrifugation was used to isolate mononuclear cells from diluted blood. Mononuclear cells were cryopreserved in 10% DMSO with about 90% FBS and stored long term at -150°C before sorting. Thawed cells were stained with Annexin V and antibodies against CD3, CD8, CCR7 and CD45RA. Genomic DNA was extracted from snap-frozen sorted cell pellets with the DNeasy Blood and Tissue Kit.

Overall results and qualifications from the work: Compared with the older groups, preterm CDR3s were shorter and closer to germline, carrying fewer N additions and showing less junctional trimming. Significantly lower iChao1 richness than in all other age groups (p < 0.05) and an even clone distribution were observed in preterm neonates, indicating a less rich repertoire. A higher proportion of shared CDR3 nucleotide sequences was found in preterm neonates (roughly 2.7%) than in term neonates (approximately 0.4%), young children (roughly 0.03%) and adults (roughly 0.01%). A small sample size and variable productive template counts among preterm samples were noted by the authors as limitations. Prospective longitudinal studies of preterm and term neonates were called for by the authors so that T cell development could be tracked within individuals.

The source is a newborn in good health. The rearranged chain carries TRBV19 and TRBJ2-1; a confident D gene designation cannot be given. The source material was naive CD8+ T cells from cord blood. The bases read TGTGCCAGTAGTATTCCGTACAATGAGCAGTTCTTC. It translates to CASSIPYNEQFF.